This T cell receptor beta chain was identified in a study of technical replicates of blood from a few donors. The repertoire was sequenced with immunoSEQ multiplex PCR; TCRdb's copy has only in-frame clones and lacks some. The table includes 85,000 to 100,000 clones, under 97% detected once. The sequencing sample was made of T cells isolated from PBMCs. The receptor was derived from a human donor in good health.

DNA of the CDR3: TGTGCCAGCAGCCCGATTAGAGGGAAGAACACTGAAGCTTTCTTT. It yields the protein CASSPIRGKNTEAFF. This rearrangement joins TRBV7-8 to TRBJ1-1; no firm D call. Deletions cut 5 bases from V and 1 base from J, with 14 bases between. The CDR3 extends over 15 amino acids. The V gene's germline CDR1 is SGHVS and CDR2 FQNEAQ.